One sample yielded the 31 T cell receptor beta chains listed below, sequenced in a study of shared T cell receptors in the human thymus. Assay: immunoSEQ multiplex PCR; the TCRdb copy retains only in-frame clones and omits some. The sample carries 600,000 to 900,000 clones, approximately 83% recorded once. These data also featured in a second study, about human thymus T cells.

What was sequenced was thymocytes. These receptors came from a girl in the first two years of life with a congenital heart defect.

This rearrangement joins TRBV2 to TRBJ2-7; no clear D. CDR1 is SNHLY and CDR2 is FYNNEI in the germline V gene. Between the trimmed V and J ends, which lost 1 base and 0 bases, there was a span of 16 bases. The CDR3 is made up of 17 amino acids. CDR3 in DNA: TGTGCCAGCAGTGAAGTACGCCCTGTAGAGGCCTCCTACGAGCAGTACTTC. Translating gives CASSEVRPVEASYEQYF.

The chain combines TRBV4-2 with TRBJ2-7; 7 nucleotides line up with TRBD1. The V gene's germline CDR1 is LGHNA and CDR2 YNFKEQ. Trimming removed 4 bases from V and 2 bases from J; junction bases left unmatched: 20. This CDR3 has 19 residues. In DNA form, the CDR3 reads TGTGCCAGCAGCCCTAACAAATTCGACAGGACCCAGGGGGCCTACGAGCAGTACTTC. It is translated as CASSPNKFDRTQGAYEQYF.

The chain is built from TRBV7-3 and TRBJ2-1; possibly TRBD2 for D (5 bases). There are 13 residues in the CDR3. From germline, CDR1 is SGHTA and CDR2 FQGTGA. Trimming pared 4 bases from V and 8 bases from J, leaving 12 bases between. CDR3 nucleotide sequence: TGTGCCAGCAGCTCACCCGGCGGGCATGAGCAGTTCTTC. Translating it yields CASSSPGGHEQFF.

The chain's CDR3 is CASSLIEGRGGVSCDEQYF. Written as DNA, the CDR3 is TGTGCCAGCAGCTTAATCGAAGGACGGGGCGGGGTATCATGTGACGAGCAGTACTTC. The V gene is TRBV7-2, the J gene TRBJ2-7, with a tentative D call TRBD2 (6 bases). Germline V gene data show CDR1 as SGHTA and CDR2 as FQGNSA. The V end lost 2 bases, the J end lost 5 bases, and 28 bases lay between the germline ends. The CDR3 is 19 residues long. Based on the CDR3 plus reference TRBV7-2 and TRBJ2-7, the full variable domain is GAGVSQSPSNKVTEKGKDVELRCDPISGHTALYWYRQSLGQGLEFLIYFQGNSAPDKSGLPSDRFSAERTGGSVSTLTIQRTQQEDSAVYLCASSLIEGRGGVSCDEQYFGPGTRLTVT.

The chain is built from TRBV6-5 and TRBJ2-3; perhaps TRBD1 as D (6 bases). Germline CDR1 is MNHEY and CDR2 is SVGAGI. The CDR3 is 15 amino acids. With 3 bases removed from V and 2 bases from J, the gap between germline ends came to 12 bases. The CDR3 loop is CASSYNGQLTDTQYF. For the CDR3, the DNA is TGTGCCAGCAGTTATAACGGACAGCTCACAGATACGCAGTATTTT.

The CDR3 loop reads CASDGSEAFF. The CDR3 DNA is TGCGCCAGCGACGGGAGCGAAGCTTTCTTT. The chain links TRBV10-1 to TRBJ1-1; D is uncertain. CDR1 is WNHNN and CDR2 is SYGVQD in the germline V gene (reference sequence). CDR3 length: 10 residues. V lost 8 bases, J lost 8 bases, and 9 bases lay in between.

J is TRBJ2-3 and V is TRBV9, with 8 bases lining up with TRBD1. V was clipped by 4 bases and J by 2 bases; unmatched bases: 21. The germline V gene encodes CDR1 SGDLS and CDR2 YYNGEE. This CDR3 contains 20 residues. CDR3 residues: CASSYDWQGAFGVPTDTQYF. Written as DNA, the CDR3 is TGTGCCAGCAGCTACGATTGGCAGGGGGCCTTTGGTGTCCCCACAGATACGCAGTATTTT.

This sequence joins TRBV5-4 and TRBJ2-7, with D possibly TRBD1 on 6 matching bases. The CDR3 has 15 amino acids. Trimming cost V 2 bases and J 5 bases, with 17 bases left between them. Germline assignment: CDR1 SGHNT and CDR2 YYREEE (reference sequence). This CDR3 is CASSLEPSRGDEQYF. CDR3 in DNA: TGTGCCAGCAGCTTAGAACCCTCCAGGGGCGACGAGCAGTACTTC.

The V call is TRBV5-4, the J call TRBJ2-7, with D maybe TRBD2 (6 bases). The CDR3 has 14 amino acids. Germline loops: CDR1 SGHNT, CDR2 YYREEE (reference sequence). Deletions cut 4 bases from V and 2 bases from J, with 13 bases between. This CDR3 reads CASSPAGTTYEQYF. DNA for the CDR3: TGTGCCAGCAGCCCCGCGGGGACCACCTACGAGCAGTACTTC.

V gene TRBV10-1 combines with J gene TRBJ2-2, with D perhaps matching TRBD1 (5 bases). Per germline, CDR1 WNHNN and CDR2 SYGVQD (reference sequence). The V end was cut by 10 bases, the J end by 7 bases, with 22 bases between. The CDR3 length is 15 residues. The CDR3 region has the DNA TGCGCCACGGCGAAGGGGCCGCCTTTGGACGGGGAGCTGTTTTTT. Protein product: CATAKGPPLDGELFF.

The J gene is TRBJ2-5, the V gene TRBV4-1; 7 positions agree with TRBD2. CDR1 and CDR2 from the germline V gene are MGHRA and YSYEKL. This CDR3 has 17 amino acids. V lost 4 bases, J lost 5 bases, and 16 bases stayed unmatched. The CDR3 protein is CASSPQAAPGGGETQYF. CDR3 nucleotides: TGCGCCAGCAGCCCACAAGCGGCACCGGGGGGTGGCGAGACCCAGTACTTC.

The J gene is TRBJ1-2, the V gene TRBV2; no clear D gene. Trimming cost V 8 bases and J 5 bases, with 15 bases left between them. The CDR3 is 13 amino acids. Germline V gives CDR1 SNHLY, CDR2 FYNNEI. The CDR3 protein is CASSRRGLYGYTF. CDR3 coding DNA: TGTGCCAGCTCCCGGCGCGGGCTATATGGCTACACCTTC.

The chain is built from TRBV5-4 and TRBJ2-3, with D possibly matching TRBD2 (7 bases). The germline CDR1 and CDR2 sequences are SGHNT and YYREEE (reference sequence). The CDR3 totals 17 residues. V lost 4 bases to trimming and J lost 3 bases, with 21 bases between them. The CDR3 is CASSPPNYGGPTDTQYF. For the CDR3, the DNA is TGTGCCAGCAGCCCCCCGAACTACGGGGGGCCAACAGATACGCAGTATTTT.

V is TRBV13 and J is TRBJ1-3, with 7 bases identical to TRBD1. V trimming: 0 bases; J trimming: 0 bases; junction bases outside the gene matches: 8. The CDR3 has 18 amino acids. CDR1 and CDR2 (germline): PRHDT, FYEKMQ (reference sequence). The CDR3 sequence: CASSLGQDREDSGNTIYF. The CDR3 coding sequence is TGTGCCAGCAGCTTAGGCCAAGACAGGGAAGACTCTGGAAACACCATATATTTT.

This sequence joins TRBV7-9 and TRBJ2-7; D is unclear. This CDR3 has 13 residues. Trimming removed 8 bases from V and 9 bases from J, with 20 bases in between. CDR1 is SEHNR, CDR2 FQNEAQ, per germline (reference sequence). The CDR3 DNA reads TGTGCCAGCGTGGGCGCCGTTATCGGTGGGCAGTACTTC. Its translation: CASVGAVIGGQYF. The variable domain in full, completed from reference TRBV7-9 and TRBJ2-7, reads DTGVSQNPRHKITKRGQNVTFRCDPISEHNRLYWYRQTLGQGPEFLTYFQNEAQLEKSRLLSDRFSAERPKGSFSTLEIQRTEQGDSAMYLCASVGAVIGGQYFGPGTRLTVT.

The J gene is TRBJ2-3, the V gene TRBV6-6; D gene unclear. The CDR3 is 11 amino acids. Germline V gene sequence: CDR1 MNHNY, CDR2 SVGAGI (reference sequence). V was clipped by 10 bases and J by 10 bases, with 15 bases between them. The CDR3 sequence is CATAELLAQYF. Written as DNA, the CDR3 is TGTGCCACCGCGGAGCTCTTGGCGCAGTATTTT.

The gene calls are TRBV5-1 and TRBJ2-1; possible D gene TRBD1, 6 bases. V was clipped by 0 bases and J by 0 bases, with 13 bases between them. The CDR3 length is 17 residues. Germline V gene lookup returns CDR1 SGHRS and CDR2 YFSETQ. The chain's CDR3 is CASSLAVKGGSYNEQFF. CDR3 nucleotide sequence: TGCGCCAGCAGCTTGGCGGTTAAAGGGGGCTCCTACAATGAGCAGTTCTTC.

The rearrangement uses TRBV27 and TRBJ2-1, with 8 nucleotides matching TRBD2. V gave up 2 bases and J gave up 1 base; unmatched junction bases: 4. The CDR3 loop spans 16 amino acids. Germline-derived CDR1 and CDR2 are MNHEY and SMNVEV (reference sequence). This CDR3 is CASSLRGGRSYNEQFF. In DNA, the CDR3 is TGTGCCAGCAGTTTACGGGGGGGTAGGTCCTACAATGAGCAGTTCTTC.

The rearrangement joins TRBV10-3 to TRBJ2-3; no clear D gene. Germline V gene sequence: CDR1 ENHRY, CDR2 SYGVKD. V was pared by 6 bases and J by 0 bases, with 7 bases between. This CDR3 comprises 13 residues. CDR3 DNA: TGTGCCATCAGAAGCTTTAGCACAGATACGCAGTATTTT. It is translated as CAIRSFSTDTQYF.

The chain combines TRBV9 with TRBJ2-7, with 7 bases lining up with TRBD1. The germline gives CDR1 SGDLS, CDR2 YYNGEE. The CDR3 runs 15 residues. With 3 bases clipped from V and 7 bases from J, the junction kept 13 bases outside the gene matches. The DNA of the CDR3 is TGTGCCAGCAGCGCGAGACAGGGACGGTCTTATGAGCAGTACTTC. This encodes CASSARQGRSYEQYF.

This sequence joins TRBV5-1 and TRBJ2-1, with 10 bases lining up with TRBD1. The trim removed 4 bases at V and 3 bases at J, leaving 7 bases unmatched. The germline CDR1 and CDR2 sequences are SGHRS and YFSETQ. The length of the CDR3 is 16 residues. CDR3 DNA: TGCGCCAGCAGCCCGTCCCGGGACAGGGGCTACAATGAGCAGTTCTTC. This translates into CASSPSRDRGYNEQFF.

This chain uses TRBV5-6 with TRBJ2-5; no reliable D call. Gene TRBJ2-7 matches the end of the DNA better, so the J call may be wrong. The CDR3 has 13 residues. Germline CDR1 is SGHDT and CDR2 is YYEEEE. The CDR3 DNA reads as TGTGCCAGCAGCTTGGCCGATCCTTACGAGCAGTACTTC. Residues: CASSLADPYEQYF.

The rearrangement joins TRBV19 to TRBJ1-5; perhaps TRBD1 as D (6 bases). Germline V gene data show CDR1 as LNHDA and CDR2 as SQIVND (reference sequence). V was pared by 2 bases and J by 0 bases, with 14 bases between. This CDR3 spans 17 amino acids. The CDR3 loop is CASSIPGGYYSNQPQHF. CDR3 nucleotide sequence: TGTGCCAGTAGTATACCGGGGGGCTATTATAGCAATCAGCCCCAGCATTTT.

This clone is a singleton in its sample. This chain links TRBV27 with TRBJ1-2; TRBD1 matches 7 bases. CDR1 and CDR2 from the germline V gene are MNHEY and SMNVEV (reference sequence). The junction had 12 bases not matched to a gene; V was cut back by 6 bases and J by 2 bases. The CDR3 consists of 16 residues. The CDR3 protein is CASSRTGALTNYGYTF. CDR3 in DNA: TGTGCCAGCAGCCGAACAGGGGCCTTAACCAACTATGGCTACACCTTC.

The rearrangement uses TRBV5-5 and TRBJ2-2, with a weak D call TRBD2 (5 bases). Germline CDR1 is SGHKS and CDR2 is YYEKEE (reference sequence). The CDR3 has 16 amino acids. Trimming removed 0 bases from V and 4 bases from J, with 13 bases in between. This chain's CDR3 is CASSLVGGESTGELFF. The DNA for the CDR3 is TGTGCCAGCAGCTTGGTCGGTGGGGAGAGCACCGGGGAGCTGTTTTTT.

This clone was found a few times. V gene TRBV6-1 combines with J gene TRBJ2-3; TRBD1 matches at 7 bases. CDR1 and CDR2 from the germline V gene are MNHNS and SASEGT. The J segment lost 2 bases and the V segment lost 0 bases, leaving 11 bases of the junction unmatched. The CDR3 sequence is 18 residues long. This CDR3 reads CASSEAEGAAQLTDTQYF. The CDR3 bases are TGTGCCAGCAGTGAAGCTGAGGGGGCCGCCCAACTCACAGATACGCAGTATTTT.

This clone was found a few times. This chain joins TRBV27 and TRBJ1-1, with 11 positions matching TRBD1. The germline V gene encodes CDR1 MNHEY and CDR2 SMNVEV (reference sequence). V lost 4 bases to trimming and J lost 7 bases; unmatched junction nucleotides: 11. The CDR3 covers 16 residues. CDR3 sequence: CASSSNTSDRGHEAFF. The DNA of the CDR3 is TGTGCCAGCAGTTCCAATACCTCGGACAGGGGGCATGAAGCTTTCTTT.

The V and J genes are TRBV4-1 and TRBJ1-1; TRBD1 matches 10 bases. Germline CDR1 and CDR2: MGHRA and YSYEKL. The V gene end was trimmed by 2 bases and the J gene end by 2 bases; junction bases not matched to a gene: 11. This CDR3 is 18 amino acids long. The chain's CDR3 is CASSQLTSWDRGNTEAFF. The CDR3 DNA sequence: TGCGCCAGCAGCCAACTCACCTCTTGGGACAGGGGTAACACTGAAGCTTTCTTT.

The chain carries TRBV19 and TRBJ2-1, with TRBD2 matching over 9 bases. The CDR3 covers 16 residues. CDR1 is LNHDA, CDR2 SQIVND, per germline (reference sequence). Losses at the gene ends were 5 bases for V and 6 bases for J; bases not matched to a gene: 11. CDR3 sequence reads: CASSSWRAGGFNEQFF. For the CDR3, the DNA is TGTGCCAGTAGTTCCTGGAGAGCGGGGGGATTCAATGAGCAGTTCTTC.

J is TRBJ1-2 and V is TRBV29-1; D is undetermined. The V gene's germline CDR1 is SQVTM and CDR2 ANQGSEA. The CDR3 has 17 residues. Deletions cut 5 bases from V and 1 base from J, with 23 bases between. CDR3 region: CSVSQRHDLGVNYGYTF. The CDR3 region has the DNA TGCAGCGTTTCACAGCGGCACGATCTTGGGGTTAACTATGGCTACACCTTC.

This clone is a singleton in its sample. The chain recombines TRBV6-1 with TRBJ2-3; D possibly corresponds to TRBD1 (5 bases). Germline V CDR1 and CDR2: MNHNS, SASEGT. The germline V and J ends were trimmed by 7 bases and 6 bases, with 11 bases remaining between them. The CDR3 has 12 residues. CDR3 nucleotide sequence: TGTGCCAGCAAACCTTCAGGGGATACGCAGTATTTT. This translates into CASKPSGDTQYF.